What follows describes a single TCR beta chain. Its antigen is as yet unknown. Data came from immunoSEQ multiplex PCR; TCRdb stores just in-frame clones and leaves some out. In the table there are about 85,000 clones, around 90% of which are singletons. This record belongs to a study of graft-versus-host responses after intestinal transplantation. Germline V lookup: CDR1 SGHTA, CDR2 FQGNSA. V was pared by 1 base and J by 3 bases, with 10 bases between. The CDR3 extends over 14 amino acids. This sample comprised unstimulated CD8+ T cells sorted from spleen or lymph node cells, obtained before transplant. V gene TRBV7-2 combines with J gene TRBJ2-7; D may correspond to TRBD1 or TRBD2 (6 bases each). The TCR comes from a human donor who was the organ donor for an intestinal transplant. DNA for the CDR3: TGTGCCAGCAGCTTAGGGGGGGCCGACTACGAGCAGTACTTC. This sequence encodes CASSLGGADYEQYF.